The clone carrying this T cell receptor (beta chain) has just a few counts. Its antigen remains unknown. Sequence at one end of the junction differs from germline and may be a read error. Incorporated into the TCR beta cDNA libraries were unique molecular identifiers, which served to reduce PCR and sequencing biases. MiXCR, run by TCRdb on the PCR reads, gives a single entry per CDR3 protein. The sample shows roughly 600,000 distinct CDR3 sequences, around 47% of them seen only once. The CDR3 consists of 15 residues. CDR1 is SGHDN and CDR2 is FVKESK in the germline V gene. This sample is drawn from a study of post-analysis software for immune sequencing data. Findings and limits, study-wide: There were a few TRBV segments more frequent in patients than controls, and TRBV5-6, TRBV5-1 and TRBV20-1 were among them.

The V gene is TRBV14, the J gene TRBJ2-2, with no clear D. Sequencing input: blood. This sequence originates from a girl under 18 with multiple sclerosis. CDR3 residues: CAGSQDRTLLGELFF. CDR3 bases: TGTGCCGGCAGCCAAGATCGTACCCTTCTCGGGGAGCTGTTTTTT.